The T cell receptor beta chain described here comes from a study of blood T cell repertoires in COVID-19. Study as a whole: The study drew acute and convalescent COVID-19 samples from the United States, Italy and Spain. PBMCs, B-cell-depleted T cells, or T cells provided the cDNA or gDNA that made up the material.

CDR3 length: 14 amino acids. Germline values: CDR1 SQVTM, CDR2 ANQGSEA. The V and J ends lost 7 bases and 10 bases, in that order; junction bases with no gene match: 17. The data were produced by immunoSEQ multiplex PCR, yet TCRdb's version contains in-frame clones alone and is incomplete. Found here are about 180,000 clones, roughly 88% of them singletons; the top ten hold roughly 9%. Recruits, aged roughly 18 to 95 years, lived in 24 US areas. Two negative PCRs, clearance, or symptom resolution were required of recovered Cohort 3 donors. This receptor was identified in a young woman who had recovered from COVID-19. The material sequenced was PBMCs or T cells enriched from blood (not recorded which). The chain recombines TRBV29-1 with TRBJ1-1, with 8 bases fitting TRBD1. CDR3 amino acids: CSAKQRVDREGAFF. The CDR3 nucleotides are TGCAGCGCCAAACAAAGGGTGGACAGGGAGGGAGCTTTCTTT.